Sequencing of this T cell receptor beta chain was carried out in a study of blood T cell repertoires in COVID-19. This clone was picked up a small number of times. The CDR3 runs 14 residues. Germline V gene sequence: CDR1 SGDLS, CDR2 YYNGEE. V was cut by 2 bases and J by 5 bases, with 13 bases left in between. The method was immunoSEQ multiplex PCR; TCRdb's version includes in-frame clones alone and lacks a portion of them. The data hold about 240,000 clones, with over 75% observed a single time. The V call is TRBV9, the J call TRBJ1-1; D uncertain. The sequence was collected from a man aged 25 to 40 who had recovered from COVID-19. Sequenced input: peripheral blood. CDR3 DNA sequence: TGTGCCAGCAGCGTGGAGGGAGGTAGAACTGAAGCTTTCTTT. This encodes CASSVEGGRTEAFF.